The clone carrying this T cell receptor (beta chain) was detected a few times. This sample was included in a study of blood T cell repertoires in COVID-19. Study at large: Acute-phase and convalescent COVID-19 samples originated in the United States, Italy and Spain. PBMCs, B-cell-depleted T cells, or T cells were the source of the cDNA or gDNA that made up the material.

Profiling relied on immunoSEQ multiplex PCR, and the TCRdb table lists in-frame clones only, not all of them. The data contain about 120,000 clones, approximately 82% of them seen just once; the ten biggest clones take up about 4.1%. The CDR3 totals 15 residues. With 3 bases clipped from V and 8 bases from J, the junction kept 12 bases outside the gene matches. The germline V gene encodes CDR1 SQVTM and CDR2 ANQGSEA. The material sequenced was peripheral blood. This TCR derives from a woman of 80 years or more with acute or convalescent COVID-19. The chain couples TRBV29-1 to TRBJ2-1; the match to TRBD1 covers 8 bases. The CDR3 region has the DNA TGCAGCGTTGACCGTCCAGGGGGCGGGAATCATGAGCAGTTCTTC. Translation: CSVDRPGGGNHEQFF.